Below, one T cell receptor beta chain is given with its context. A read error is possible here, since a much larger clone lies one base away. The sample originates from a study of T cells in Graves' hyperthyroidism and ophthalmopathy. The authors deemed Graves' hyperthyroidism stable absent ophthalmopathy progression within 18 months. TCR beta CDR3 regions were amplified from RNA transcripts. First-round RT-PCR targeting the TCR CDR3 was performed with the HTBI primer set. TCRdb reprocessed the multiplex PCR reads with MiXCR, giving one entry per CDR3 protein. Of fewer than 400,000 distinct CDR3 sequences in the sample, 20% to 25% were seen once. What was sequenced was blood. The sequence was obtained from a man aged 50 to 59 with Graves' hyperthyroidism.

The CDR3 region has the DNA TGTGCCAGCAGTTTGTCGGGGGACAGGCAGGGAGCTTTCTTT. Encoded protein: CASSLSGDRQGAFF. The gene calls are TRBV27 and TRBJ1-1; 8 positions agree with TRBD1. CDR3 length: 14 amino acids. The V and J ends lost 3 bases and 10 bases, in that order; junction bases with no gene match: 10. Germline CDR1 reads MNHEY; CDR2 reads SMNVEV (reference sequence).